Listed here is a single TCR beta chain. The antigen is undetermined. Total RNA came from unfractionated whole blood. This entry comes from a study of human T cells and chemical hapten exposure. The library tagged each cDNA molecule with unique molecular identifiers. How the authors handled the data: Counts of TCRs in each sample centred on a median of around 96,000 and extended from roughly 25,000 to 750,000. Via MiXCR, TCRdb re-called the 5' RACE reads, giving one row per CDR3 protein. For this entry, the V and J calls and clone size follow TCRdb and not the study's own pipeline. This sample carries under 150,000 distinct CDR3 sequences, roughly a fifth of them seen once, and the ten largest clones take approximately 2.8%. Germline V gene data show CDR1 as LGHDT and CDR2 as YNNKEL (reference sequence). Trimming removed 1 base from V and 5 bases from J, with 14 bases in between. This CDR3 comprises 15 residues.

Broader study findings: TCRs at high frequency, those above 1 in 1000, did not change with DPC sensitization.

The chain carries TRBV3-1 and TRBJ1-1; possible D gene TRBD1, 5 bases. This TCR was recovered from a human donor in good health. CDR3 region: CASSQARGGWTEAFF. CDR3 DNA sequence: TGTGCCAGCAGCCAAGCGCGGGGGGGTTGGACTGAAGCTTTCTTT.